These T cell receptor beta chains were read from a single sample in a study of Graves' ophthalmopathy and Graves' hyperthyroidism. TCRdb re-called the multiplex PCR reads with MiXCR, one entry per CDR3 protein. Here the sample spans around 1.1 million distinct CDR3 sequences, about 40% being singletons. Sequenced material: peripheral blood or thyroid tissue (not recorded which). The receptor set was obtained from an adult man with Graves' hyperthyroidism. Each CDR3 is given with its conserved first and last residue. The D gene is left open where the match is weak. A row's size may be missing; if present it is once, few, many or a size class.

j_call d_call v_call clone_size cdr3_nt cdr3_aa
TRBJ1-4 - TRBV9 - TGTGCCAGCAGCGTAGATCGAGGCCCTCCATCCGCCGAAAAACTGTTTTTT CASSVDRGPPSAEKLFF
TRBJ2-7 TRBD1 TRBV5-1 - TGCGCCAGCAGCATAGGACAGGGGGCGGGCTACGAGCAGTACTTC CASSIGQGAGYEQYF
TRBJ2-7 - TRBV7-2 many TGTGCCAGCAGCTCCACACTGGCGCGGCAGTACTTC CASSSTLARQYF
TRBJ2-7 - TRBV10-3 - TGTGCCATCAGTGAGTCGGACTTGAATACTTACGAGCAGTACTTC CAISESDLNTYEQYF
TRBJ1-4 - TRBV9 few TGTGCCAGCAGCACCACAGCAGGGGCTAATGAAAAACTGTTTTTT CASSTTAGANEKLFF
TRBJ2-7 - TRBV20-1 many TGCAGTGCTAGAAAGGGAAAGGGGCACTACGAGCAGTACTTC CSARKGKGHYEQYF
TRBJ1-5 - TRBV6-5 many TGTGCCAGCAGGTCTGGGAATCAGCCCCAGCATTTT CASRSGNQPQHF
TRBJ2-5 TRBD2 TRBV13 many TGTGCCAGCAGCCCCCCGGCCGCGGGGGTTCGGAAGACCCAGTACTTC CASSPPAAGVRKTQYF
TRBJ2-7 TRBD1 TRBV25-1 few TGTGCCAGCAGTCCTATTAGTGGGGGACAGGAAGGTCTTCCTTCCTACGAGCAGTACTTC CASSPISGGQEGLPSYEQYF
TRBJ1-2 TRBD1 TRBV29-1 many TGCAGCGTGCCGGGACAGAAACGTGGCTACACCTTC CSVPGQKRGYTF
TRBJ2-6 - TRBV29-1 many TGCAGCGTTGCGGGCTCTGGGGCCAACGTCCTGACTTTC CSVAGSGANVLTF
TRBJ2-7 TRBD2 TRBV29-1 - TGCAGCGTTGAAGCCCCGAGGCTAGCGGGAGACTCCCAAGAGCAGTACTTC CSVEAPRLAGDSQEQYF
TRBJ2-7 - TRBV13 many TGTGCCAGCAGCCAGTTGGGGTCTGGCGAGCAGTACTTC CASSQLGSGEQYF
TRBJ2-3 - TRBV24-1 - TGTGCCACCAGTGATTTGGATACGCAGTATTTT CATSDLDTQYF
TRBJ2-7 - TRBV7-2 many TGTGCCAGCAGCTTATCGGGCGGAGGCTACGAGCAGTACTTC CASSLSGGGYEQYF
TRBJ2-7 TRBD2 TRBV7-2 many TGTGCCAGCAGCTTGGGGAATAGCGGGAGTGGCTACGAGCAGTACTTC CASSLGNSGSGYEQYF
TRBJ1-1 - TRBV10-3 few TGTGCTAGTGGGGGGGATGAAGCTTTCTTT CASGGDEAFF
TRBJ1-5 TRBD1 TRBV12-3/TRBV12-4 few TGTGCCAGCAGTCCACAGGGGGCTCAGCCCCAGCATTTT CASSPQGAQPQHF
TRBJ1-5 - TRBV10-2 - TGCGCCAGCAGCAAAACGGAAAGCCAGCCCCAGCATTTT CASSKTESQPQHF
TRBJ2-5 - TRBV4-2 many TGTGCCAGCAGTTATTGGCGGGAACTTCAAGAGACCCAGTACTTC CASSYWRELQETQYF
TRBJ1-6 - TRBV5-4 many TGTGCCAGCAGCCCGGGGACCGGATCACCCCTCCACTTT CASSPGTGSPLHF
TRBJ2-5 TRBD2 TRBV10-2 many TGCGCCACCAGTCGGCTAGCGGGAGAAGAGACCCAGTACTTC CATSRLAGEETQYF
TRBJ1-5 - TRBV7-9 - TGTGCCAGCAGTATCCTGGGGCAAGAGACCCAGCATTTT CASSILGQETQHF
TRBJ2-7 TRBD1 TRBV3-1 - TGCGCCAGCAGCCAACCGGGACAGGGGCTCTACGAGCAGTACTTC CASSQPGQGLYEQYF
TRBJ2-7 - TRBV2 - TGTGCCAGCAGTGAATTCCTGAGTGGGCAGTACTTC CASSEFLSGQYF
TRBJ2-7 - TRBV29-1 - TGCAGCAGTGATGGGTTTAGTTGGGGCGCGAACTACGAGCAGTACTTC CSSDGFSWGANYEQYF
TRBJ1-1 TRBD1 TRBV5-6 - TGTGCCAGCACCGTACCAGGGGGCCCGCACACTGAAGCTTTCTTT CASTVPGGPHTEAFF
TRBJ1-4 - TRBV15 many TGTGCCACCAGCATCCCGGGACAAGCTAATGAAAAACTGTTTTTT CATSIPGQANEKLFF
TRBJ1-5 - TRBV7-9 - TGTGCCAGCACCCCCCCCGGGACGGAATCCAATCAGCCCGAGCATTTT CASTPPGTESNQPEHF
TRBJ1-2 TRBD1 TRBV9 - TGTGCCAGCAGCGTTGGAGGACAGGGGGCGTCCAACTATGGCTACACCTTC CASSVGGQGASNYGYTF
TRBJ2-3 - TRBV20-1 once TGCAGTGCTAGACTGACCGTAGATACGCAGTATTTT CSARLTVDTQYF
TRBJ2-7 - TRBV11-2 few TGTGCCAGCAGCTTAGAACCACGTAGGGGTGGATCGTACTTC CASSLEPRRGGSYF
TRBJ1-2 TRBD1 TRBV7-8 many TGTGCCAGCAGCCAAATGGCGGGCAGAGGGGGCGATGGCTACACCTTC CASSQMAGRGGDGYTF
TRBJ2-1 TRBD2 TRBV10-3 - TGTGCCATCAGTGCCCAGCGGGAGGGCCGCGACAATGAGCAGTTCTTC CAISAQREGRDNEQFF
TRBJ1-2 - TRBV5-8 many TGTGCCAGCAGCCCTAAGGTGGCAGGGGTTGTTGGCTACACCTTC CASSPKVAGVVGYTF
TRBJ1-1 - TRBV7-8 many TGTGCCAGCAGCTTACTGAGGGCGGCTGAAGCTTTCTTT CASSLLRAAEAFF
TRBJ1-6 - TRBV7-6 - TGTGCCAGCAGCTTAACGTGGGGAGCTTCACCCCTCCACTTT CASSLTWGASPLHF
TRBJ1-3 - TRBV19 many TGTGCCAGTATCGACGTAGGAAACACCATATATTTT CASIDVGNTIYF
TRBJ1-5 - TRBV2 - TGTGCCAGCAGCCACCATACCGGACAGAGCAATCAGCCCCAGCATTTT CASSHHTGQSNQPQHF
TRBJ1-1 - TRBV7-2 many TGTGCCAGCAGCTCCCGACTGGGACGGCAAAACACTGAAGCTTTCTTT CASSSRLGRQNTEAFF
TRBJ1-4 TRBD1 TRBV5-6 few TGTGCCAGCAGCTTGGCTTTGGGGACAGGGAGTGAAAAACTGTTTTTT CASSLALGTGSEKLFF
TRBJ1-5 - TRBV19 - TGTGCCAGTAGTAGAGCGGTCTCGGAATATAGCAATCAGCCCCAGCATTTT CASSRAVSEYSNQPQHF
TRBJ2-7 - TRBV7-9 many TGTGCCAGCAGCTTACGCTTCGACGAGCAGTACTTC CASSLRFDEQYF
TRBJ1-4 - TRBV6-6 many TGTGCCAGCACCAAGGACAGTCCTAATGAAAAACTGTTTTTT CASTKDSPNEKLFF
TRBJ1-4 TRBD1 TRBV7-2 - TGTGCCAGCAGCACGACAGGGGGAGATTATGAAAAACTGTTTTTT CASSTTGGDYEKLFF
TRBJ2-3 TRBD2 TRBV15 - TGTGCCACCAGCAGAGATCTTTCTAGCGGCCTCACAGATACGCAGTATTTT CATSRDLSSGLTDTQYF
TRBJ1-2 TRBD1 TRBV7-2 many TGTGCCAGCAGCTTAGCCCGGACAGGGGGCGATGATGGCTACACCTTC CASSLARTGGDDGYTF